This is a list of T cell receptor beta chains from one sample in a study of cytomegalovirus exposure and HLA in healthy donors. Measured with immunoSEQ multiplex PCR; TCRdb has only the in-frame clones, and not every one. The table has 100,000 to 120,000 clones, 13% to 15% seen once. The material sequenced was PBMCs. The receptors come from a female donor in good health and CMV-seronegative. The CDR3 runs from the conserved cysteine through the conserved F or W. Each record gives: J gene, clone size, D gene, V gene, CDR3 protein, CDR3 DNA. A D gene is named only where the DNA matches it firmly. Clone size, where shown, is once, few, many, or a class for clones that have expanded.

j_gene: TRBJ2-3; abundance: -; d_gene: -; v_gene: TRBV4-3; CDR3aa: CASSQERLGLDTQYF; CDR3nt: TGCGCCAGCAGCCAAGAAAGACTGGGACTGGATACGCAGTATTTT
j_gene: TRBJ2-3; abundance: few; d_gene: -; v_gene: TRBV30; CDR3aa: CAWGKPGQRTDTQYF; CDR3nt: TGTGCCTGGGGGAAGCCGGGACAACGCACAGATACGCAGTATTTT
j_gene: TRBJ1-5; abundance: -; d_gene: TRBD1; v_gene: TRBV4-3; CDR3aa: CASSQGLLTGGQPQHF; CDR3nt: TGCGCCAGCAGCCAAGGATTATTGACAGGGGGACAGCCCCAGCATTTT
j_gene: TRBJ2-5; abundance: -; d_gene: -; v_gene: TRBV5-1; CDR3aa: CASSQGQHLLETQYF; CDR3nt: TGCGCCAGCAGCCAGGGTCAGCACTTACTAGAGACCCAGTACTTC
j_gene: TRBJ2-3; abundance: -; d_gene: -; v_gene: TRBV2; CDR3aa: CASSELDTQYF; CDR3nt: TGTGCCAGCAGTGAACTAGATACGCAGTATTTT
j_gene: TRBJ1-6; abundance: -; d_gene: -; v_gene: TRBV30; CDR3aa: CAWSDGRGNSPLHF; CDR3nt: TGTGCCTGGAGTGACGGTCGGGGGAATTCACCCCTCCACTTT
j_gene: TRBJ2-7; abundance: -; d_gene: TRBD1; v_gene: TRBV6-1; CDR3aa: CASSERQGTLYF; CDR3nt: TGTGCCAGCAGTGAAAGACAGGGAACTCTATACTTC
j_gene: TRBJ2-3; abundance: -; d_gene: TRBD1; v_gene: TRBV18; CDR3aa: CASSPRDSGIGALYF; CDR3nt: TGTGCCAGCTCACCAAGGGACAGCGGAATTGGTGCATTATATTTT
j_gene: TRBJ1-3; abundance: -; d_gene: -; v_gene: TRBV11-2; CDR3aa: CASSLLGGASGNTIYF; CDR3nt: TGTGCCAGCAGCTTATTAGGGGGGGCCTCTGGAAACACCATATATTTT
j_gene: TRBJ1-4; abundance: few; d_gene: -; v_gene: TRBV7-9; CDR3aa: CASSLAPATNEKLFF; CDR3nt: TGTGCCAGCAGCTTAGCGCCGGCAACTAATGAAAAACTGTTTTTT